These 26 T cell receptor beta chains originate from one sample sequenced in a study of blood T cell repertoires in COVID-19. Here immunoSEQ multiplex PCR was the method, and the copy in TCRdb shows in-frame clones only, minus some. The sample holds 130,000 or so clones, roughly 88% seen once. The sample consisted of peripheral blood. These receptors came from a man aged 45-65 years with acute or convalescent COVID-19.

This clone has only a few counts. V and J are TRBV5-1 and TRBJ1-1; no firm D call. This CDR3 is 15 amino acids long. Trimming left V 5 bases short and J 5 bases short, with 19 bases between. CDR1 and CDR2 (germline): SGHRS, YFSETQ. Here the CDR3 DNA reads TGCGCCAGCAGTCCTATGGAGGGTCTAGGGACTGAAGCTTTCTTT. It encodes CASSPMEGLGTEAFF. Full variable domain (rest looked up from reference TRBV5-1 and TRBJ1-1): KAGVTQTPRYLIKTRGQQVTLSCSPISGHRSVSWYQQTPGQGLQFLFEYFSETQRNKGNFPGRFSGRQFSNSRSEMNVSTLELGDSALYLCASSPMEGLGTEAFFGQGTRLTVV.

The rearrangement joins TRBV28 to TRBJ1-5; tentative D call: TRBD1 (6 bases). The CDR3 extends over 15 amino acids. Trimming took off 7 bases at V and 1 base at J, with 14 bases between the two ends. CDR1 MDHEN and CDR2 SYDVKM come from the germline V gene. The CDR3 DNA reads TGTGCCAGCACCTCGGGGGGCCGAAGCAATCAGCCCCAGCATTTT. It encodes CASTSGGRSNQPQHF.

The V and J genes are TRBV6-4 and TRBJ1-2, with 8 bases fitting TRBD1. The CDR3 is made up of 14 amino acids. Germline assignment: CDR1 MRHNA and CDR2 SNTAGT. Trimming removed 5 bases from V and 8 bases from J; junction bases left unmatched: 10. The CDR3: CASSLETGVGGYTF. The CDR3 bases are TGTGCCAGCAGTTTAGAGACAGGGGTAGGCGGCTACACCTTC.

Only one count was recorded for this clone. The chain's CDR3 is CASSPQQGYTEAFF. The CDR3, as DNA: TGTGCCAGCAGCCCCCAACAGGGGTACACTGAAGCTTTCTTT. This rearrangement joins TRBV11-2 to TRBJ1-1, with 7 bases fitting TRBD1. Germline CDR1 SGHAT, CDR2 FQNNGV. V shed 5 bases, J shed 3 bases, and the junction held 6 bases outside the gene matches. CDR3 size: 14 residues.

The CDR3 DNA follows: TGTGCCAGCAGCGGTGGGGCGATGAACACTGAAGCTTTCTTT. It codes for CASSGGAMNTEAFF. The chain combines TRBV9 with TRBJ1-1, with D maybe TRBD1 (5 bases). CDR1 SGDLS and CDR2 YYNGEE come from the germline V gene. The CDR3 is 14 residues long. Trimming stripped 3 bases from V and 0 bases from J, with 9 bases between.

This sequence joins TRBV28 and TRBJ1-2, with 8 bases fitting TRBD1. CDR3 length: 13 amino acids. Germline V gene data show CDR1 as MDHEN and CDR2 as SYDVKM. The junction had 12 bases not matched to a gene; V was cut back by 6 bases and J by 12 bases. Here the CDR3 reads CASSQPTGEPHTF. CDR3 coding DNA: TGTGCCAGCAGCCAACCGACAGGGGAACCCCACACCTTC.

The chain joins TRBV11-2 to TRBJ2-5; TRBD2 might be the D (5 bases). Deletions cut 3 bases from V and 2 bases from J, with 22 bases between. The CDR3 is 18 residues long. The germline V gene has CDR1 SGHAT and CDR2 FQNNGV. The CDR3 DNA reads TGTGCCAGCAGCTTTCCCCCCCTTGAGCCGGGAATACAAGAGACCCAGTACTTC. Translating it yields CASSFPPLEPGIQETQYF.

The J gene is TRBJ2-1, the V gene TRBV7-2; no reliable D call. This CDR3 is built from 12 residues. V was cut by 5 bases and J by 7 bases, with 9 bases left in between. Looked up from germline, CDR1 is SGHTA and CDR2 is FQGNSA. As DNA, the CDR3 is TGTGCCAGCAGCCATCCGCGAAATGAGCAGTTCTTC. Translation gives CASSHPRNEQFF.

The V and J genes are TRBV7-9 and TRBJ1-6, with D uncertain. The length of the CDR3 is 15 residues. The V gene lost 8 bases and the J gene lost 3 bases, with 14 bases spanning the gap. Germline-derived CDR1 and CDR2 are SEHNR and FQNEAQ (reference sequence). The CDR3 sequence is CASERVGSYNSPLHF. CDR3 in DNA: TGTGCCAGCGAGAGGGTCGGGAGCTATAATTCACCCCTCCACTTT. Full variable domain (missing parts from reference TRBV7-9 and TRBJ1-6): DTGVSQNPRHKITKRGQNVTFRCDPISEHNRLYWYRQTLGQGPEFLTYFQNEAQLEKSRLLSDRFSAERPKGSFSTLEIQRTEQGDSAMYLCASERVGSYNSPLHFGNGTRLTVT.

This sequence joins TRBV18 and TRBJ2-1; no reliable D call. Trimming stripped 3 bases from V and 2 bases from J, with 2 bases between. From germline, CDR1 is KGHSH and CDR2 LQKENI. The CDR3 has 12 residues. The CDR3 bases are TGTGCCAGCTCACCTACCTACAATGAGCAGTTCTTC. It codes for CASSPTYNEQFF.

As regards this clone: One end of the junction fails to match germline, which may point to a read error. This chain links TRBV7-9 with TRBJ2-3; D possibly corresponds to TRBD2 (6 bases). CDR3 size: 17 residues. Per the germline V gene, CDR1 is SEHNR and CDR2 is FQNEAQ (reference sequence). The DNA of the CDR3 is TGTGCCAGCATCCTCCCTCGGGACTCCGGGATTTTAGATGCGCAGTATTTT. Its protein is CASILPRDSGILDAQYF.

The gene calls are TRBV6-5 and TRBJ2-5; 7 bases fit TRBD1. Losses at the gene ends were 6 bases for V and 8 bases for J; bases not matched to a gene: 15. The germline V gene has CDR1 MNHEY and CDR2 SVGAGI. The CDR3 runs to 15 residues. In nucleotides, the CDR3 is TGTGCCAGCAGGGGCGCATTGGGACAGAAGAGAACCCAGTACTTC. Amino acids: CASRGALGQKRTQYF.

In DNA form, the CDR3 reads TGTGCCAGCAGCGTAGGGGCCGGTGGCTACACCTTC. Its protein product is CASSVGAGGYTF. The V and J genes are TRBV9 and TRBJ1-2; D unresolved. V dropped 0 bases and J dropped 7 bases, with 7 bases sitting between them. The CDR3 is 12 residues long. The germline V gene encodes CDR1 SGDLS and CDR2 YYNGEE.

The chain recombines TRBV10-2 with TRBJ1-5; no reliable D call. The CDR3 is made up of 16 amino acids. Looked up from germline, CDR1 is WSHSY and CDR2 is SAAADI. Trimming removed 5 bases at V and 0 bases at J, with 14 bases between. CDR3: CASSLNRGSSNQPQHF. CDR3 nucleotide sequence: TGCGCCAGCAGTCTTAATAGAGGCTCTAGCAATCAGCCCCAGCATTTT.

In this sample, this clone turned up once. The rearrangement uses TRBV6-5 and TRBJ2-1, with D maybe TRBD2 (5 bases). Trimming took 11 bases from V and 3 from J, leaving 14 bases between them. CDR1 and CDR2 (germline): MNHEY, SVGAGI. The CDR3 has 13 residues. This CDR3 reads CASQPDFYNEQFF. CDR3 sequence (DNA): TGTGCCTCCCAACCGGACTTCTACAATGAGCAGTTCTTC.

This chain uses TRBV7-8 with TRBJ1-1; no clear D gene. The CDR3 is 13 amino acids. Germline-derived CDR1 and CDR2 are SGHVS and FQNEAQ. V lost 1 base and J lost 6, with 9 bases in between. The CDR3 reads CASSLVSWPEAFF. In DNA, the CDR3 is TGTGCCAGCAGCTTAGTTTCTTGGCCTGAAGCTTTCTTT.

This clone was observed a single time. This chain's CDR3 is CASSFRGANEQYF. Here the CDR3 DNA reads TGTGCCAGCAGCTTCAGGGGTGCCAACGAGCAGTACTTC. The V call is TRBV7-9, the J call TRBJ2-7, with D tentatively TRBD1 (6 bases). The ends were cut back, 3 bases at V and 5 bases at J, with 11 bases in the middle. The CDR3 is made up of 13 amino acids. Germline CDR1 reads SEHNR; CDR2 reads FQNEAQ (reference sequence).

This clone was seen just once. The chain couples TRBV7-9 to TRBJ2-7; 15 bases are a match to TRBD2. V lost 4 bases to trimming and J lost 2 bases; unmatched junction nucleotides: 6. There are 17 residues in the CDR3. The V gene's germline CDR1 is SEHNR and CDR2 FQNEAQ (reference sequence). The CDR3 sequence: CASSSGLAGGRPYEQYF. The DNA of the CDR3 is TGTGCCAGCAGCTCGGGACTAGCGGGAGGTCGCCCCTACGAGCAGTACTTC.

The J gene is TRBJ1-6, the V gene TRBV30; possible D gene TRBD1, 6 bases. The length of the CDR3 is 14 residues. Trimming removed 7 bases from V and 0 bases from J, with 10 bases in between. CDR1 GTSNPN and CDR2 SVGIG come from the germline V gene (reference sequence). CDR3 sequence reads: CAYTGSSYNSPLHF. In DNA, the CDR3 is TGTGCCTACACAGGGAGCTCCTATAATTCACCCCTCCACTTT. Filled out from reference TRBV30 and TRBJ1-6, the complete variable domain reads SQTIHQWPATLVQPVGSPLSLECTVEGTSNPNLYWYRQAAGRGLQLLFYSVGIGQISSEVPQNLSASRPQDRQFILSSKKLLLSDSGFYLCAYTGSSYNSPLHFGNGTRLTVT.

This sequence joins TRBV28 and TRBJ1-5, with D unresolved. Germline V gene sequence: CDR1 MDHEN, CDR2 SYDVKM. This CDR3 contains 14 residues. V was trimmed by 6 bases and J by 3 bases, leaving 12 bases between them. The CDR3 DNA sequence: TGTGCCAGCAGCCAACTAGGGTACAATCAGCCCCAGCATTTT. It encodes CASSQLGYNQPQHF. Looking up the rest from reference TRBV28 and TRBJ1-5 gives the full variable domain: DVKVTQSSRYLVKRTGEKVFLECVQDMDHENMFWYRQDPGLGLRLIYFSYDVKMKEKGDIPEGYSVSREKKERFSLILESASTNQTSMYLCASSQLGYNQPQHFGDGTRLSIL.

V usage is TRBV11-2 and J usage is TRBJ2-5; 10 bases are shared with TRBD2. The ends lost 3 bases at V and 6 bases at J; junction bases unmatched: 7. The CDR3 totals 15 residues. The germline CDR1 and CDR2 sequences are SGHAT and FQNNGV. The CDR3 DNA reads TGTGCCAGCAGCTTTACTAGCGGGATTGTTCAGACCCAGTACTTC. Translating gives CASSFTSGIVQTQYF.

The gene calls are TRBV9 and TRBJ2-3, with 7 bases matching TRBD1. The CDR3 consists of 16 residues. The V segment lost 0 bases and the J segment 1 base; nucleotides outside the gene matches: 5. Germline loops: CDR1 SGDLS, CDR2 YYNGEE. CDR3 residues: CASSVDDRVGTDTQYF. CDR3 nucleotides: TGTGCCAGCAGCGTAGACGACAGGGTGGGCACAGATACGCAGTATTTT.

This clone was observed a single time. J is TRBJ1-1 and V is TRBV28; no clear D gene. This CDR3 is 13 amino acids long. Trimming took 10 bases from V and 4 from J, leaving 16 bases between them. The germline V gene encodes CDR1 MDHEN and CDR2 SYDVKM. This CDR3 is CATLPRPPTEAFF. DNA for the CDR3: TGTGCCACCCTACCCAGGCCCCCCACTGAAGCTTTCTTT.

The chain couples TRBV30 to TRBJ1-2; D might be TRBD1 (5 bases). Germline CDR1 and CDR2: GTSNPN and SVGIG (reference sequence). Deletions cut 2 bases from V and 0 bases from J, with 10 bases between. The CDR3 is made up of 14 amino acids. CDR3 sequence: CAWSRGGSNYGYTF. CDR3 DNA sequence: TGTGCCTGGAGTCGGGGGGGATCTAACTATGGCTACACCTTC.

The genes are TRBV6-5 and TRBJ1-5; possibly TRBD1 for D (6 bases). The CDR3 is 16 amino acids. Germline V gene data show CDR1 as MNHEY and CDR2 as SVGAGI. The V end lost 2 bases, the J end lost 0 bases, and 11 bases lay between the germline ends. The CDR3 spells CASSYGTLYSNQPQHF. CDR3 nucleotides: TGTGCCAGCAGTTACGGGACACTATATAGCAATCAGCCCCAGCATTTT.

The chain recombines TRBV5-1 with TRBJ2-5, with D perhaps matching TRBD2 (5 bases). Germline V CDR1 and CDR2: SGHRS, YFSETQ. This CDR3 has 15 amino acids. With 3 bases removed from V and 3 bases from J, the gap between germline ends came to 15 bases. CDR3 coding DNA: TGCGCCAGCAGCTCAAACCCGGGGTCGGAAGAGACCCAGTACTTC. Its translation is CASSSNPGSEETQYF.